This T cell receptor (beta chain) was observed in a study of blood T cells in healthy people across ages. In its sample, this clonotype was seen a few times. Trimming removed 2 bases at V and 4 bases at J, with 9 bases between. CDR1 and CDR2 from the germline V gene are SGHTA and FQGNSA. CDR3 length: 14 amino acids. A second PCR, run for roughly 7 to 11 cycles, used a sample-barcoded 5' primer plus a J-beta primer mix. Each cDNA molecule was tagged by a template-switch adaptor with 12 random nucleotides. A single record per CDR3 protein comes from TCRdb applying MiXCR to the 5' RACE reads. The sample lists about 730,000 distinct CDR3 sequences; about 42% were seen once.

Sequenced input: blood. The receptor comes from a woman aged 60-70 years in good health. The chain has TRBV7-2 and TRBJ1-3; maybe TRBD1 (5 bases). The CDR3 DNA follows: TGTGCCAGCAGCTTACAGGGTTCCGGAAACACCATATATTTT. Its translation: CASSLQGSGNTIYF.